The T cell receptor (beta chain) described here comes from a study of blood T cell repertoires in COVID-19. Between the trimmed V and J ends, which lost 2 bases and 6 bases, there was a span of 18 bases. In germline, CDR1 is SGHDT, CDR2 YYEEEE. The CDR3 has 16 amino acids. Profiled with immunoSEQ multiplex PCR; TCRdb holds only in-frame clones, not every one. In the table there are some 150,000 clones, about 84% of which are singletons. This chain joins TRBV5-6 and TRBJ2-1; D is uncertain. The sequencing input was peripheral blood. The receptor was derived from a man in his 60s with active or convalescent COVID-19. The CDR3 bases are TGTGCCAGCAGCTTTCCGCCCGGAGCGTCGGGCAATGAGCAGTTCTTC. Protein product: CASSFPPGASGNEQFF.